This T cell receptor (beta chain) came from a study of technical replicates of blood from a few donors. Libraries were prepared by immunoSEQ multiplex PCR; TCRdb keeps only in-frame clonotypes and omits some of them. The sample records some 96,000 clones, about 94% being singletons. The V end lost 2 bases, the J end lost 4 bases, and 6 bases lay between the germline ends. Germline V gives CDR1 SNHLY, CDR2 FYNNEI. This CDR3 region has 12 residues. Sequencing used T cells isolated from PBMCs. The gene calls are TRBV2 and TRBJ2-7; D gene unclear. This TCR came from a human donor in good health. The CDR3 nucleotides read TGTGCCAGCAGTGAATCCAGTTACGAGCAGTACTTC. Its translation: CASSESSYEQYF.